One sample yielded the 26 T cell receptor beta chains listed below, sequenced in a study of circulating and synovial CD4+ cells in juvenile arthritis. Measured with immunoSEQ multiplex PCR; TCRdb has only the in-frame clones, and not every one. The sample contains approximately 4,000 clones, around 83% of which appear only once. The sample consisted of CD4+ T cells from synovial fluid. The receptors derive from a human donor with juvenile idiopathic arthritis.

The chain employs TRBV28 and TRBJ2-7; 12 bases match TRBD2. CDR1 is MDHEN and CDR2 is SYDVKM in the germline V gene. This CDR3 has 17 amino acids. Germline trimming cut 4 bases from V and 2 bases from J; bases unmatched to any gene: 9. CDR3 residues: CASSWVPGLAGTYEQYF. The CDR3 nucleotides are TGTGCCAGCAGTTGGGTCCCGGGACTAGCGGGCACCTACGAGCAGTACTTC.

The V and J genes are TRBV7-2 and TRBJ2-1; 8 bases line up with TRBD2. The CDR3 has 16 amino acids. The trim removed 1 base at V and 7 bases at J, leaving 9 bases unmatched. The germline V gene encodes CDR1 SGHTA and CDR2 FQGNSA. The CDR3 sequence is CASSLVRGASGNEQFF. CDR3 DNA: TGTGCCAGCAGCTTAGTGCGGGGGGCCTCCGGGAATGAGCAGTTCTTC.

The chain joins TRBV6-4 to TRBJ2-5; tentative D call: TRBD1 (5 bases). Per the germline V gene, CDR1 is MRHNA and CDR2 is SNTAGT. This CDR3 is built from 16 residues. V shed 0 bases and J shed 5 bases, with 16 bases lying between them. This chain's CDR3 is CASSDSFGQGRETQYF. Written as DNA, the CDR3 is TGTGCCAGCAGTGACTCGTTTGGGCAGGGAAGGGAGACCCAGTACTTC.

The rearrangement joins TRBV18 to TRBJ1-2; 12 nucleotides match TRBD1. With 3 bases clipped from V and 6 bases from J, the junction kept 5 bases outside the gene matches. CDR1 KGHSH and CDR2 LQKENI come from the germline V gene. This CDR3 contains 15 residues. The CDR3 is CASSPGTGGGNGYTF. CDR3 in DNA: TGTGCCAGCTCACCCGGGACAGGGGGCGGAAATGGCTACACCTTC.

The chain is built from TRBV30 and TRBJ2-2; tentatively, D is TRBD2 (6 bases). Germline-derived CDR1 and CDR2 are GTSNPN and SVGIG (reference sequence). There are 14 residues in the CDR3. With 3 bases removed from V and 2 bases from J, the gap between germline ends came to 10 bases. In DNA form, the CDR3 reads TGTGCCTGGAGGGGACTGGTTAACACCGGGGAGCTGTTTTTT. It translates to CAWRGLVNTGELFF.

The chain is built from TRBV7-2 and TRBJ1-5, with a possible D match to TRBD1 (5 bases). In germline, CDR1 is SGHTA, CDR2 FQGNSA. The ends were cut back, 5 bases at V and 7 bases at J, with 18 bases in the middle. The CDR3 has 15 residues. The CDR3 nucleotides read TGTGCCAGCAGCCGCTGGGGGGGGAGTCAGCAGCCCCAGCATTTT. As protein: CASSRWGGSQQPQHF.

The CDR3 reads CSVDRGQGTIYF. In nucleotides, the CDR3 is TGCAGCGTTGACAGGGGGCAAGGCACCATATATTTT. The gene calls are TRBV29-1 and TRBJ1-3; the match to TRBD1 covers 8 bases. CDR3 size: 12 residues. V lost 3 bases and J lost 9; bases outside the gene matches: 4. Per the germline V gene, CDR1 is SQVTM and CDR2 is ANQGSEA.

This clone occurred once. This rearrangement joins TRBV7-9 to TRBJ2-2, with TRBD2 identical over 7 bases. Trimming removed 2 bases from V and 3 bases from J; junction bases left unmatched: 15. From germline, CDR1 is SEHNR and CDR2 FQNEAQ (reference sequence). The CDR3 is 19 residues long. Here the CDR3 reads CASSLSRVRAGAHTGELFF. Here the CDR3 DNA reads TGTGCCAGCAGCTTATCTCGCGTCAGGGCGGGAGCCCACACCGGGGAGCTGTTTTTT.

The rearrangement uses TRBV9 and TRBJ2-5, with a possible D match to TRBD2 (5 bases). V lost 2 bases and J 0 bases, leaving 11 bases between the germline ends. Looked up from germline, CDR1 is SGDLS and CDR2 is YYNGEE. This CDR3 is 15 amino acids long. The DNA of the CDR3 is TGTGCCAGCAGCGTGCGGGCAGCTCACCAAGAGACCCAGTACTTC. It translates to CASSVRAAHQETQYF.

The chain recombines TRBV28 with TRBJ1-5; TRBD1 agrees at 9 bases. The CDR3 spans 14 residues. Germline assignment: CDR1 MDHEN and CDR2 SYDVKM. The V and J ends lost 8 bases and 5 bases, in that order; junction bases with no gene match: 7. CDR3 sequence (DNA): TGTGCCAGCGCTCGACAGGGGGAAGATCAGCCCCAGCATTTT. It specifies CASARQGEDQPQHF.

In this sample, this clone turned up a few times. This chain uses TRBV19 with TRBJ1-1, with a tentative D call TRBD1 (5 bases). Germline V gene sequence: CDR1 LNHDA, CDR2 SQIVND (reference sequence). With 8 bases removed from V and 2 bases from J, the gap between germline ends came to 12 bases. The CDR3 sequence is 13 residues long. CDR3 protein: CASSQALNTEAFF. For the CDR3, the DNA is TGTGCCAGTTCACAGGCACTAAACACTGAAGCTTTCTTT.

The chain combines TRBV30 with TRBJ1-5, with D possibly matching TRBD1 (5 bases). The CDR3 runs 13 residues. Germline V gene lookup returns CDR1 GTSNPN and CDR2 SVGIG (reference sequence). Trimming pared 1 base from V and 5 bases from J, leaving 9 bases between. CDR3 DNA sequence: TGTGCCTGGAGTGCAGGGATCGATCAGCCCCAGCATTTT. It encodes CAWSAGIDQPQHF.

This sequence joins TRBV11-2 and TRBJ1-4; 8 nucleotides align to TRBD1. This CDR3 spans 19 amino acids. The germline V gene has CDR1 SGHAT and CDR2 FQNNGV. J was trimmed by 0 bases and V by 5 bases; bases with no gene match: 14. CDR3 DNA sequence: TGTGCCAGCAGCCGCCGGACACAGGGGGTGACGGCAACTAATGAAAAACTGTTTTTT. Residues: CASSRRTQGVTATNEKLFF. Full variable domain (rest looked up from reference TRBV11-2 and TRBJ1-4): EAGVAQSPRYKIIEKRQSVAFWCNPISGHATLYWYQQILGQGPKLLIQFQNNGVVDDSQLPKDRFSAERLKGVDSTLKIQPAKLEDSAVYLCASSRRTQGVTATNEKLFFGSGTQLSVL.

The chain is built from TRBV2 and TRBJ2-5; possibly TRBD1 for D (6 bases). The CDR3 extends over 14 amino acids. V was trimmed by 2 bases and J by 5 bases, leaving 12 bases between them. Germline-derived CDR1 and CDR2 are SNHLY and FYNNEI. This CDR3 is CASSESYRGETQYF. The CDR3 DNA follows: TGTGCCAGCAGTGAATCGTATAGGGGGGAGACCCAGTACTTC.

This clone has a handful of counts. V gene TRBV5-5 combines with J gene TRBJ1-2, with 9 bases identical to TRBD1. The CDR3 totals 13 residues. Germline loops: CDR1 SGHKS, CDR2 YYEKEE (reference sequence). J was trimmed by 8 bases and V by 2 bases; bases with no gene match: 4. CDR3 loop: CASSLQGARGYTF. The CDR3, as DNA: TGTGCCAGCAGCTTACAGGGGGCGCGGGGCTACACCTTC.

Only one count was recorded for this clone. The chain joins TRBV6-6 to TRBJ2-3; no reliable D call. Trimming shortened V by 5 bases and J by 2 bases, and 11 bases separated the two germline ends. This CDR3 has 14 amino acids. The germline gives CDR1 MNHNY, CDR2 SVGAGI (reference sequence). The CDR3 reads CASSLSTFTDTQYF. Written as DNA, the CDR3 is TGTGCCAGCAGTCTTTCAACATTCACAGATACGCAGTATTTT.

The chain links TRBV5-5 to TRBJ1-3, with no clear D. CDR1 and CDR2 from the germline V gene are SGHKS and YYEKEE (reference sequence). CDR3 length: 15 residues. The V end lost 2 bases, the J end lost 3 bases, and 12 bases lay between the germline ends. CDR3 sequence reads: CASSFQAIFGNTIYF. Here the CDR3 DNA reads TGTGCCAGCAGCTTCCAGGCGATTTTTGGAAACACCATATATTTT.

This clone has a handful of counts. The chain has TRBV1 and TRBJ2-3; the listed D gene, TRBD2, was not tested against the DNA. TRBV1 is deemed a pseudogene. The CDR3 is 19 amino acids. This CDR3 reads CTSSRYQLVGGRVADTQYF. Here the CDR3 DNA reads TGCACCAGCAGCCGATATCAGCTCGTTGGCGGGAGGGTCGCAGATACGCAGTATTTT.

V gene TRBV11-2 combines with J gene TRBJ2-7; D unresolved. With 5 bases removed from V and 2 bases from J, the gap between germline ends came to 10 bases. Germline-derived CDR1 and CDR2 are SGHAT and FQNNGV. This CDR3 has 13 residues. This CDR3 reads CASSTPKPYEQYF. The CDR3 nucleotides read TGTGCCAGCAGCACCCCCAAGCCCTACGAGCAGTACTTC.

The chain uses TRBV5-1 and TRBJ2-2; a possible D gene is TRBD2 (5 bases). The CDR3 has 15 amino acids. From germline, CDR1 is SGHRS and CDR2 YFSETQ. The ends were cut back, 2 bases at V and 0 bases at J, with 8 bases in the middle. The chain's CDR3 is CASSFGETNTGELFF. CDR3 coding DNA: TGCGCCAGCAGCTTCGGGGAAACGAACACCGGGGAGCTGTTTTTT.

Comment on this clone: Other nucleotide sequences in the sample specify the same CDR3. The chain couples TRBV19 to TRBJ1-6; tentative D call: TRBD1 (6 bases). The germline V gene has CDR1 LNHDA and CDR2 SQIVND (reference sequence). There are 15 residues in the CDR3. The germline V and J ends were trimmed by 6 bases and 6 bases, with 15 bases remaining between them. This CDR3 reads CASRPTGALNSPLHF. The CDR3 DNA reads as TGTGCCAGTAGGCCGACAGGCGCCCTTAATTCACCCCTCCACTTT. Variable domain in full (rest from reference TRBV19 and TRBJ1-6): DGGITQSPKYLFRKEGQNVTLSCEQNLNHDAMYWYRQDPGQGLRLIYYSQIVNDFQKGDIAEGYSVSREKKESFPLTVTSAQKNPTAFYLCASRPTGALNSPLHFGNGTRLTVT.

This chain uses TRBV19 with TRBJ1-2; TRBD1 is a possible D gene (6 bases). Germline V gives CDR1 LNHDA, CDR2 SQIVND (reference sequence). This CDR3 has 14 amino acids. V shed 4 bases and J shed 4 bases, with 13 bases lying between them. CDR3 nucleotide sequence: TGTGCCAGTAGTACGCGACAGGAACCCTATGGCTACACCTTC. Translating gives CASSTRQEPYGYTF. The entire variable domain, with the rest obtained from reference TRBV19 and TRBJ1-2, is as follows: DGGITQSPKYLFRKEGQNVTLSCEQNLNHDAMYWYRQDPGQGLRLIYYSQIVNDFQKGDIAEGYSVSREKKESFPLTVTSAQKNPTAFYLCASSTRQEPYGYTFGSGTRLTVV.

The CDR3 sequence: CATSRDSGGGANVLTF. The CDR3 bases are TGTGCCACCAGCAGAGATTCGGGTGGTGGGGCCAACGTCCTGACTTTC. The rearrangement joins TRBV15 to TRBJ2-6; no clear D. The CDR3 has 16 residues. V shed 0 bases and J shed 3 bases, with 9 bases lying between them. In germline, CDR1 is LNHNV, CDR2 YYDKDF (reference sequence).

The rearrangement uses TRBV19 and TRBJ2-5; TRBD2 agrees at 7 bases. J gave up 1 base and V 5 bases, and 4 bases lay outside the gene matches. The germline V gene encodes CDR1 LNHDA and CDR2 SQIVND (reference sequence). The CDR3 extends over 14 amino acids. CDR3 DNA sequence: TGTGCCAGTAGTCGGGCGGGAGTCCAAGAGACCCAGTACTTC. This translates into CASSRAGVQETQYF.

The rearrangement uses TRBV7-9 and TRBJ2-7; TRBD2 matches 14 bases. Per the germline V gene, CDR1 is SEHNR and CDR2 is FQNEAQ (reference sequence). V dropped 3 bases and J dropped 5; count of bases not matched to a gene: 3. CDR3 length: 15 residues. DNA for the CDR3: TGTGCCAGCAGCTTCGGACTAGCGGGGGGTGACGAGCAGTACTTC. Translating gives CASSFGLAGGDEQYF.

This chain links TRBV12-1 with TRBJ2-3; the table names TRBD2, a call not compared with the DNA. TRBV12-1 is assigned pseudogene status. The CDR3 has 17 residues. The chain's CDR3 is CASSFGGRALLADTQYF. DNA for the CDR3: TGTGCCAGCAGCTTTGGCGGGAGGGCCTTATTGGCAGATACGCAGTATTTT.